A single sample is the source of the 15 T cell receptor beta chains below, sequenced in a study of Graves' ophthalmopathy and Graves' hyperthyroidism. For repertoire sequencing, the TCR beta CDR3 regions were amplified from RNA transcripts. RT-PCR with HTBI primers came first, then second-round multiplex PCR. TCRdb reprocessed the multiplex PCR reads via MiXCR and lists one record per CDR3 protein. The repertoire holds approximately 160,000 distinct CDR3 sequences, with roughly two fifths as singletons. Sequenced: peripheral blood. The receptor set was obtained from a man between 25 and 39 years old with Graves' ophthalmopathy.

This clonotype was detected ten times or more. The chain uses TRBV12-3 or TRBV12-4 and TRBJ2-5; D may be TRBD2 (6 bases). Trimming cost V 4 bases and J 2 bases, with 11 bases left between them. This CDR3 comprises 14 residues. The CDR3 reads CASSYPGLQETQYF. Written as DNA, the CDR3 is TGTGCCAGCAGTTACCCGGGACTGCAAGAGACCCAGTACTTC.

The gene calls are TRBV6-4 and TRBJ2-5, with 10 bases aligning to TRBD1. The CDR3 has 16 amino acids. In germline, CDR1 is MRHNA, CDR2 SNTAGT. Unmatched junction bases numbered 9, after V lost 6 bases and J lost 2 bases. This CDR3 reads CASRLRDRGSQETQYF. In nucleotides, the CDR3 is TGTGCCAGCAGACTACGGGACAGGGGTTCTCAAGAGACCCAGTACTTC.

V usage is TRBV12-3 or TRBV12-4 and J usage is TRBJ1-1; no definite D call. The CDR3 length is 15 residues. Trimming stripped 6 bases from V and 1 base from J, with 15 bases between. The CDR3 loop reads CASSKHGRANTEAFF. CDR3 nucleotide sequence: TGTGCCAGCAGCAAGCATGGGCGGGCGAACACTGAAGCTTTCTTT.

This clonotype was seen at least ten times. The rearrangement uses TRBV6-6 and TRBJ1-2, with D uncertain. V lost 4 bases and J 4 bases, leaving 7 bases between the germline ends. Germline V gene lookup returns CDR1 MNHNY and CDR2 SVGAGI (reference sequence). The CDR3 is 12 amino acids. Written as DNA, the CDR3 is TGTGCCAGCAGTTCAGACCTCTATGGCTACACCTTC. It yields the protein CASSSDLYGYTF.

The chain couples TRBV6-1 to TRBJ1-1, with D unclear. CDR1 is MNHNS, CDR2 SASEGT, per germline. This CDR3 is built from 12 residues. Trimming took off 9 bases at V and 0 bases at J, with 8 bases between the two ends. The chain's CDR3 is CASRQMNTEAFF. The DNA for the CDR3 is TGTGCCAGTCGACAAATGAACACTGAAGCTTTCTTT.

V and J are TRBV6-1 and TRBJ2-2; 7 bases map to TRBD2. The CDR3 runs 16 residues. Germline trimming cut 6 bases from V and 3 bases from J; bases unmatched to any gene: 10. The V gene's germline CDR1 is MNHNS and CDR2 SASEGT. CDR3 protein: CASSPLTSRHTGELFF. Here the CDR3 DNA reads TGTGCCAGCAGCCCATTGACTAGCCGACACACCGGGGAGCTGTTTTTT.

This chain links TRBV6-2 or TRBV6-3 with TRBJ2-5, with 7 positions matching TRBD2. V gave up 2 bases and J gave up 5 bases; unmatched junction bases: 11. Germline assignment: CDR1 MNHEY and CDR2 SVGEGT. This CDR3 is built from 16 residues. CDR3 sequence: CASSYGIAGSWETQYF. For the CDR3, the DNA is TGTGCCAGCAGTTACGGGATAGCGGGTTCTTGGGAGACCCAGTACTTC.

V usage is TRBV4-3 and J usage is TRBJ2-7; the match to TRBD1 covers 9 bases. V lost 0 bases to trimming and J lost 7 bases; unmatched junction nucleotides: 10. The CDR3 covers 16 residues. Germline CDR1 and CDR2: LGHNA and YSLEER. The CDR3 spells CASSQDGTGHVAEQYF. The CDR3 DNA reads as TGCGCCAGCAGCCAAGATGGGACAGGGCATGTTGCAGAGCAGTACTTC.

V is TRBV2 and J is TRBJ2-7; possible D gene TRBD1, 5 bases. This CDR3 is built from 14 residues. The germline gives CDR1 SNHLY, CDR2 FYNNEI. V was trimmed by 3 bases and J by 2 bases, leaving 11 bases between them. For the CDR3, the DNA is TGTGCCAGCAGTGACACAGGCAGGGCCTACGAGCAGTACTTC. It is translated as CASSDTGRAYEQYF.

This chain joins TRBV30 and TRBJ2-7; weak D call: TRBD1 (5 bases). CDR1 GTSNPN and CDR2 SVGIG come from the germline V gene (reference sequence). The CDR3 runs to 12 residues. V lost 5 bases and J lost 4, with 12 bases in between. This CDR3 is CAWAPTGYEQYF. In nucleotides, the CDR3 is TGTGCCTGGGCCCCCACAGGATACGAGCAGTACTTC.

This clonotype was detected many times. This chain joins TRBV28 and TRBJ2-7, with 8 bases lining up with TRBD1. Trimming took 4 bases from V and 7 from J; bases not matched to a gene: 12. The CDR3 has 15 amino acids. From germline, CDR1 is MDHEN and CDR2 SYDVKM. The CDR3 DNA reads as TGTGCCAGCAGTTCACCTTCGGACAGGGTGGAAGAGCAGTACTTC. Translated: CASSSPSDRVEEQYF.

Of note for this clonotype: The junction shows a germline mismatch at one end, possibly a read error. The chain joins TRBV27 to TRBJ2-7; 7 nucleotides match TRBD2. Germline V CDR1 and CDR2: MNHEY, SMNVEV (reference sequence). CDR3 length: 12 amino acids. CDR3 coding DNA: TGTGCCAGCAGCCGACAAGGACGGACGGGGGGTTTC. Amino acids: CASSRQGRTGGF.

This clonotype was recorded many times. This chain uses TRBV12-3 or TRBV12-4 with TRBJ2-7, with D tentatively TRBD2 (5 bases). V lost 3 bases to trimming and J lost 0 bases, with 6 bases between them. This CDR3 spans 13 amino acids. CDR3 in amino acids: CASSFGSSYEQYF. The CDR3 region has the DNA TGTGCCAGCAGTTTTGGGAGCTCCTACGAGCAGTACTTC.

Many counts were recorded for this clonotype. The chain links TRBV7-2 to TRBJ2-4, with 12 positions matching TRBD2. The J segment lost 9 bases and the V segment lost 5 bases, leaving 2 bases of the junction unmatched. The length of the CDR3 is 13 residues. CDR1 and CDR2 from the germline V gene are SGHTA and FQGNSA. The CDR3 coding sequence is TGTGCCAGCAGCCTGGGACTAGCGGGCATTCAGTACTTC. As protein: CASSLGLAGIQYF.

V gene TRBV12-3 or TRBV12-4 combines with J gene TRBJ1-2; D possibly corresponds to TRBD1 (6 bases). The CDR3 runs 15 residues. The V end lost 3 bases, the J end lost 4 bases, and 15 bases lay between the germline ends. CDR3: CASSLRDRSVYGYTF. CDR3 coding DNA: TGTGCCAGCAGTTTGCGAGACAGGAGTGTCTATGGCTACACCTTC.